This T cell receptor (beta chain) was identified in a study of vaccination effects on CD4 cells after COVID-19 (dated by TCRdb to between 2022 and 2023). A note on the overall study: In the ViraFEST assay, PBMC were stimulated with viral peptide pools, and TCR sequencing was then used to find antigen-specific CD4+ T cell clonotypes based on their expansion. Some 2 million PBMC per well were cultured with 9 to 10 ug/ml peptides in IMDM containing approximately 4.7% human AB serum, around 10 IU/ml IL-2 and gentamicin. In the study, cultures from other donors were sequenced using the Oncomine TCR Beta short-read assay on an Illumina iSeq 100. The study compared SARS-CoV-2 spike-specific CD4+ TCR repertoires before and after mRNA vaccination in COVID-19 convalescent patients and infection-naive vaccine recipients. Two doses of either the BNT162b2 or the mRNA-1273 mRNA SARS-CoV-2 vaccine were administered to participants. A total of 9 to 11 COVID-19 convalescent patients and 4 SARS-CoV-2-naive healthy vaccine recipients were included in the full study.

The library was produced with the immunoSEQ multiplex PCR assay. DNA from the cultured, isolated CD4+ T cells was subjected to TCR beta CDR3 sequencing. Concerning the study's data processing: Non-productive TCR sequences were removed and reads were trimmed to the CDR3 region, keeping CDR3s of at least 7 amino acids. Antigen-specific clonotypes were identified using the MANAFEST web app by comparison of expansion in peptide wells against reference cultures. Positive clones required FDR<0.05 expansion versus reference and all other wells, odds ratio above 5, and frequency above 0.1% in two replicate wells. A clonotype was called cross-reactive if it was significantly expanded both in SARS-CoV-2 spike wells and in at least one common cold coronavirus spike condition. CDR3 similarity was assessed by Levenshtein distance with the stringdist R package, and unrooted trees were built with ape in R 3.6.1. This immuneACCESS table, as held by TCRdb, lists in-frame sequences with V and J called but not all clones. Of the missing ones, under half trace to an unresolved V gene in checked studies; the others have no known cause. D and trimming come from the DNA, and the V and J calls and clone size come from that table. This sample is represented by tens of thousands of clones; about 67% of them were singletons. Of the sample, 5% to 6.5% is held by the ten largest clones.

After less than 13 days of culture, CD4+ T cells were isolated with the EasySep CD4+ T cell isolation kit. None of the healthy vaccine recipients had a prior SARS-CoV-2 infection, which was confirmed by nucleocapsid antibody tests that came back negative both before and after vaccination. Half of the culture medium was replaced with fresh IL-2-containing medium on days 3 and 7. Each peptide stimulation condition was cultured in triplicate wells unless otherwise noted. Using Ficoll-Paque Plus gradient centrifugation, PBMC were separated from whole blood and then either used fresh or cryopreserved at -140C. Genomic DNA was extracted from cultured CD4+ T cells with the QIAamp micro DNA kit. According to the germline V gene, CDR1 reads SGHRS and CDR2 reads YFSETQ. The CDR3 has 15 amino acids, counting the end cysteine and phenylalanine. The sequence is cut down to CDR3 DNA, 45 bases in frame from base 1. The V end loses 6 bases and the J end loses 0 bases, and a stretch of 15 bases separates them.

The study at large found these results: Only a small number of convalescent patients were included, and no early post-infection timepoints were available, which limited the study. Among healthy vaccine recipients, nearly all vaccine-induced clones were SARS-CoV-2 mono-reactive, and only 1 of 255 was cross-reactive with common cold coronaviruses. Clones induced by infection and clones induced by vaccination both contracted markedly at late timepoints after vaccination, which fits with T cell responses waning over time.

Regarding this clone: Its antigen is not yet known. Base qualities were left out, and no much larger clone turns up one base away.

Material: CD4+ T cells from PBMCs cultured without peptide, obtained before COVID-19 vaccination. This chain joins TRBV5-1 to TRBJ1-2; a weak D assignment points to TRBD1 (6 bases agree). The TCR originated in a human donor who received a COVID-19 vaccine. CDR3 region: CASTGGQVTNYGYTF. Read as DNA, the sequence is TGCGCCAGCACTGGGGGGCAGGTCACTAACTATGGCTACACCTTC.